This T cell receptor (beta chain) originates from a study of early T cells in non-severe SARS-CoV-2 infection. Findings and caveats of the study: Anti-spike CD8 responses were favored in VDJdb matching, and private and CD4 specificities were missed.

Separate cDNA molecules each had unique molecular identifiers attached to them. TCRdb used MiXCR to reprocess the 5' RACE reads, holding one entry per CDR3 protein. The data show roughly 38,000 distinct CDR3 sequences, around 6% seen once. The germline V gene encodes CDR1 SGHTA and CDR2 FQGTGA. The CDR3 extends over 14 amino acids. The ends lost 4 bases at V and 4 bases at J; junction bases unmatched: 1. This clonotype was seen repeatedly, ten times or more. No antigen is known for it. The chain joins TRBV7-3 to TRBJ2-1, with 10 positions matching TRBD2. The specimen sequenced was whole blood. The sequence derives from an adult who was a healthcare worker with PCR-confirmed SARS-CoV-2 infection or an uninfected control (not recorded which). CDR3 sequence: CASSSGLAYNEQFF. The CDR3 DNA is TGTGCCAGCAGCTCGGGACTAGCGTACAATGAGCAGTTCTTC.